Detailed here is one T cell receptor beta chain. Its antigen is unknown. This entry belongs to a study of CD8 T cell repertoires and HIV-1 epitope variants. Overall study: Twenty-five autologous and known Gag and Nef epitope variant peptides each stimulated T cells separately. Enriched T cells were co-cultured with equal numbers of autologous T cell-negative antigen-presenting cells. The baseline condition was 1M T cells left uncultured.

TCRdb's table, derived via immunoSEQ multiplex PCR, lists solely in-frame clones and lacks some. The table includes 3,500 or so clones, nearly 70% detected once. Looked up from germline, CDR1 is SGHDT and CDR2 is YYEEEE. The CDR3 length is 13 residues. Trimming left V 0 bases short and J 6 bases short, with 6 bases between. This chain uses TRBV5-6 with TRBJ1-4, with a possible D match to TRBD1 (6 bases). The sequence derives from a male donor with HIV. The specimen was cultured CD8+ T cells derived from PBMCs. CDR3 in DNA: TGTGCCAGCAGCTTGGACAGGGATGAAAAACTGTTTTTT. Translating it yields CASSLDRDEKLFF.